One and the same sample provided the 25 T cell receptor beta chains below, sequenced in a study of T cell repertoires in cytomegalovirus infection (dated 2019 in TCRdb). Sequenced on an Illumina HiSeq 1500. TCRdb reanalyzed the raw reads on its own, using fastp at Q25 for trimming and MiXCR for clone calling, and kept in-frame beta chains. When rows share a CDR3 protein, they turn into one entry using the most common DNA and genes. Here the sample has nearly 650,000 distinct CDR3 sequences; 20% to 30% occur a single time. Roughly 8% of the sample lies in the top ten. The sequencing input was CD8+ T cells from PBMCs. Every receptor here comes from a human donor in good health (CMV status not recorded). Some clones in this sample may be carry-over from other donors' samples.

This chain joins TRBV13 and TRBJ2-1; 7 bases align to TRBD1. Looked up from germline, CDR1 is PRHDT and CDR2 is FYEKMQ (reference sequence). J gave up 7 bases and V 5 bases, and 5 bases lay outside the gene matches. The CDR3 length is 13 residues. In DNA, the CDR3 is TGTGCCAGCAGCCGGTACAGGGGAAATGAGCAGTTCTTC. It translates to CASSRYRGNEQFF.

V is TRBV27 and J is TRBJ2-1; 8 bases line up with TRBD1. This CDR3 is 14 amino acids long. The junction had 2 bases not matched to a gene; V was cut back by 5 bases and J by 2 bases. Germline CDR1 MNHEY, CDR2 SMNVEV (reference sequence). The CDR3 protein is CASSNRGTYNEQFF. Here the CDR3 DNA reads TGTGCCAGCAGTAACAGGGGGACCTACAATGAGCAGTTCTTC.

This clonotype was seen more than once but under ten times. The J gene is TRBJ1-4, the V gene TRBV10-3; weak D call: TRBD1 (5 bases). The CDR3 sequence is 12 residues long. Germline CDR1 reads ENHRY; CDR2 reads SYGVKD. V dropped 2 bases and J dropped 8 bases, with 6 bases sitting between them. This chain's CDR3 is CAISEDSEKLFF. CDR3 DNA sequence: TGTGCCATCAGTGAGGACAGCGAAAAACTGTTTTTT.

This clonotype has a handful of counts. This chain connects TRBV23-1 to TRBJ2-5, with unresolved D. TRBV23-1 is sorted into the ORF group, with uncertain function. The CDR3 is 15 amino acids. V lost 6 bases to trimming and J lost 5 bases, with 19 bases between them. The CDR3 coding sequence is TGCGCCAGCAGCCGTACCGTCATGCTGGCGGAGACCCAGTACTTC. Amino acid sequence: CASSRTVMLAETQYF.

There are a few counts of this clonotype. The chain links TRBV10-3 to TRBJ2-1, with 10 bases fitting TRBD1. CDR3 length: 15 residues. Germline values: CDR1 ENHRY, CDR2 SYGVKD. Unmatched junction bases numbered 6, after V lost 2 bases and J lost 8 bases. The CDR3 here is CAISETGQGMYEQFF. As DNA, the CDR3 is TGTGCCATCAGTGAGACGGGACAGGGGATGTATGAGCAGTTCTTC.

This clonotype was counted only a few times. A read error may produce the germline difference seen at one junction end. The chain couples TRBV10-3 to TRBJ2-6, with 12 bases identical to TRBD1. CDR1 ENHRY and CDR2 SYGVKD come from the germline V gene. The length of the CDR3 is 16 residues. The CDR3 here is CVIRDRGPRGVQVLTF. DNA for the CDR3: TGTGTCATCAGGGACAGGGGGCCTCGAGGAGTCCAGGTCCTGACTTTC.

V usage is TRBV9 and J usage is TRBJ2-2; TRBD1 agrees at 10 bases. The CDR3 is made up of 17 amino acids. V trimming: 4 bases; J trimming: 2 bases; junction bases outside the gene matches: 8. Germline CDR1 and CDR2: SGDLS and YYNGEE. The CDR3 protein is CASSYGQGGINTGELFF. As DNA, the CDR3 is TGTGCCAGCAGCTATGGACAGGGGGGTATCAACACCGGGGAGCTGTTTTTT.

The CDR3 DNA follows: TGCGCCAGCAGCCAACAACCCGGGACAGGGGCCATGAACACTGAAGCTTTCTTT. As protein: CASSQQPGTGAMNTEAFF. This chain links TRBV4-3 with TRBJ1-1; TRBD1 matches 10 bases. Germline CDR1 reads LGHNA; CDR2 reads YSLEER. The V gene end was trimmed by 2 bases and the J gene end by 0 bases; junction bases not matched to a gene: 9. This CDR3 contains 18 residues.

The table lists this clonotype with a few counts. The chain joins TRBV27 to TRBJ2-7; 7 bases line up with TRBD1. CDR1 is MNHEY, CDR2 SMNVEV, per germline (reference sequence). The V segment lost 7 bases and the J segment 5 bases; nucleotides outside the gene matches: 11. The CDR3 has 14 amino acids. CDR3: CASTGRQGRNEQYV. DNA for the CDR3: TGTGCCAGCACTGGAAGACAGGGTCGTAACGAGCAGTACGTC.

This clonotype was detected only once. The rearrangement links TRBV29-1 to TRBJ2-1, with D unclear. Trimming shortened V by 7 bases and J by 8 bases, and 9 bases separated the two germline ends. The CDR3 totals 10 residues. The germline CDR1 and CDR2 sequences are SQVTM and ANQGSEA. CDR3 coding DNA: TGCAGCGCTCTAGTCGATGAGCAGTTCTTC. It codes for CSALVDEQFF.

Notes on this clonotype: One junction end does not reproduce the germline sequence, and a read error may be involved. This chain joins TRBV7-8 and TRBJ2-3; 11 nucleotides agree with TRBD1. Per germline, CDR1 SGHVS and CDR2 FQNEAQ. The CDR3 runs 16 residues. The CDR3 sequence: CANSLGQGDWEDTQYF. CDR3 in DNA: TGTGCCAACAGCTTGGGACAGGGGGATTGGGAAGATACGCAGTATTTT.

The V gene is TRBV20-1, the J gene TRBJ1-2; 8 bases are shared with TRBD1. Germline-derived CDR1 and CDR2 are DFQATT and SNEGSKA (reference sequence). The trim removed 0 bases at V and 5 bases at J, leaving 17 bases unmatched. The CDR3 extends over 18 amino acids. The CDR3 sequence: CSARDVQGAQLGSYGYTF. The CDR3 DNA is TGCAGTGCTAGAGATGTTCAGGGGGCCCAATTAGGATCATATGGCTACACCTTC.

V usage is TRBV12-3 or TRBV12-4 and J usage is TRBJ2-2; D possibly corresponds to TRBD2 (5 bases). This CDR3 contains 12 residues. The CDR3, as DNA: TGTGTCACCAGAACGGGAAATGGGGAGCTGTTTTTT. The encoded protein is CVTRTGNGELFF.

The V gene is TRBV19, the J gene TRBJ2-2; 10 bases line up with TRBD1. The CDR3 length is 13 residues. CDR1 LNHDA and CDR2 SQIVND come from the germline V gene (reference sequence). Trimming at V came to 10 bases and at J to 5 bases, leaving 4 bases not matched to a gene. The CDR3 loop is CATLDRGTGELFF. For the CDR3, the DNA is TGTGCCACTTTGGACAGGGGGACCGGGGAGCTGTTTTTT.

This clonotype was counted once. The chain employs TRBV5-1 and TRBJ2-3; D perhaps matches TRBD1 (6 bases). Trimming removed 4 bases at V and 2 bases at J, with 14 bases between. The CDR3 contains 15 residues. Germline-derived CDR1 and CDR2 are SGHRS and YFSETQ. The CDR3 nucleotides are TGCGCCAGCAGCCCGGAAACAGGGACCACAGATACGCAGTATTTT. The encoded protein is CASSPETGTTDTQYF.

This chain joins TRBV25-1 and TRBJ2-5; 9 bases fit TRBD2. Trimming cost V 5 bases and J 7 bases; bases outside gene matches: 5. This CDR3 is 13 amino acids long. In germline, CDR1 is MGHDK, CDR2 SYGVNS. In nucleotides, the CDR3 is TGTGCCAGCAGTCACAGGACTAGCGCGACCCAGTACTTC. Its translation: CASSHRTSATQYF. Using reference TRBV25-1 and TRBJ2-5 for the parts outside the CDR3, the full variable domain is EADIYQTPRYLVIGTGKKITLECSQTMGHDKMYWYQQDPGMELHLIHYSYGVNSTEKGDLSSESTVSRIRTEHFPLTLESARPSHTSQYLCASSHRTSATQYFGPGTRLLVL.

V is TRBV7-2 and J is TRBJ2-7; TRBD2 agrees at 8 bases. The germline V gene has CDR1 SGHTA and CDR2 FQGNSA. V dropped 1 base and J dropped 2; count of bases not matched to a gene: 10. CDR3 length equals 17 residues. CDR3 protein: CASSLDWFGGGTYEQYV. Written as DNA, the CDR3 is TGTGCCAGCAGCTTAGATTGGTTCGGGGGGGGAACCTACGAGCAGTACGTC.

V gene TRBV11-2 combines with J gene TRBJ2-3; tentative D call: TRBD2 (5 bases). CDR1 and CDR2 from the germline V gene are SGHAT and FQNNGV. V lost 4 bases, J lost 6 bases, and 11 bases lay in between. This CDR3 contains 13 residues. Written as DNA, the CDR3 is TGTGCCAGCAGCTCCCTTAGCGTGGATACGCAGTATTTT. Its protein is CASSSLSVDTQYF.

The CDR3 sequence is CASSYSTYGLYNEQFF. DNA of the CDR3: TGTGCCAGCAGTTACTCGACCTACGGGCTATACAATGAGCAGTTCTTC. The chain couples TRBV6-2 or TRBV6-3 to TRBJ2-1; D is unclear. The CDR3 sequence is 16 residues long. Trimming cost V 0 bases and J 4 bases, with 13 bases left between them. Germline V gives CDR1 MNHEY, CDR2 SVGEGT.

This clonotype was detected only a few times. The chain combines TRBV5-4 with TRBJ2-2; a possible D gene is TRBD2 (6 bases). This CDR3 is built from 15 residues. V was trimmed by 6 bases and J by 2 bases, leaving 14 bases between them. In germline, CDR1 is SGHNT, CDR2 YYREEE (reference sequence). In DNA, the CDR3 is TGTGCCAGCACCGCGGGACTTCCTAACACCGGGGAGCTGTTTTTT. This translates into CASTAGLPNTGELFF.

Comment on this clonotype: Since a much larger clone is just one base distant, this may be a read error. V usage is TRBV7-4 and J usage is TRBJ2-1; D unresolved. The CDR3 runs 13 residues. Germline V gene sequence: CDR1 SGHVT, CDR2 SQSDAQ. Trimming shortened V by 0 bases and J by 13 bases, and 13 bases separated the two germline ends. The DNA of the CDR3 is TGTGCCAGCAGCTTAGCGCAAGGGATTGATCAGTTCTTC. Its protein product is CASSLAQGIDQFF.

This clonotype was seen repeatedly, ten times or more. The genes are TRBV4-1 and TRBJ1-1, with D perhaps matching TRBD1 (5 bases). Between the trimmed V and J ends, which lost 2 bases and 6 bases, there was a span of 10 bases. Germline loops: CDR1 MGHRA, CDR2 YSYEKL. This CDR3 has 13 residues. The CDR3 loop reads CASSQSEGAEAFF. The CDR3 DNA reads TGCGCCAGCAGCCAAAGCGAAGGGGCTGAAGCTTTCTTT.

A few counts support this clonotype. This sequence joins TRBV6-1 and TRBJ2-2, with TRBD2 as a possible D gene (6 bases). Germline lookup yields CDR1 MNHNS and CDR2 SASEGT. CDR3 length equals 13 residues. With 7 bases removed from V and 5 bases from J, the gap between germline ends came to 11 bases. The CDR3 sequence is CASTYRGTGELFF. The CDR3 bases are TGTGCCAGCACCTACCGGGGGACCGGGGAGCTGTTTTTT.

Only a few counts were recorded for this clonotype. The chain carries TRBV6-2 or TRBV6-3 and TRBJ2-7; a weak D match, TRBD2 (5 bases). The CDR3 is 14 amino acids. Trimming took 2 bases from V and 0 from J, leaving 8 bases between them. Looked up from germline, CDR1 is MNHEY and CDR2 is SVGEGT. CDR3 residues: CASSYRRSSYEQYV. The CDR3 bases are TGTGCCAGCAGTTACCGGAGGAGCTCCTACGAGCAGTACGTC.

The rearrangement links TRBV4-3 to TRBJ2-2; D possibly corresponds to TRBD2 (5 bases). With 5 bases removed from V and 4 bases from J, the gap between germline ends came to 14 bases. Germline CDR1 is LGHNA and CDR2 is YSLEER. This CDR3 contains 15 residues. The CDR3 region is CASSYLAGGTGELFF. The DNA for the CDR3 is TGCGCCAGCAGCTACTTAGCCGGAGGCACCGGGGAGCTGTTTTTT.